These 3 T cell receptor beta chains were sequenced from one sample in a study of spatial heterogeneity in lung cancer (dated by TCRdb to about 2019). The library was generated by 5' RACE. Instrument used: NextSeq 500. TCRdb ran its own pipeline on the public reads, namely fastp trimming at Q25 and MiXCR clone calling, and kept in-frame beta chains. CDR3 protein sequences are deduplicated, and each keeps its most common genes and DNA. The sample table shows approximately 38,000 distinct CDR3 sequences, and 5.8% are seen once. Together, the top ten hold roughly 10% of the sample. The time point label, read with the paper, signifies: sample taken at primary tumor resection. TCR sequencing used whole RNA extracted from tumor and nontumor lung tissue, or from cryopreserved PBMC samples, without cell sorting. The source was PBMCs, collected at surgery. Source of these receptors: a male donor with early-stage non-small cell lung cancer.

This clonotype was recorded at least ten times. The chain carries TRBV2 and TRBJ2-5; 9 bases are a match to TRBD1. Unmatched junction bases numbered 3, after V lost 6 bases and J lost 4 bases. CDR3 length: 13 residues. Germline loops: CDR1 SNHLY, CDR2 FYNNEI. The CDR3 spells CASRDRGGETQYF. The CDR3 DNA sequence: TGTGCCAGCAGAGACAGGGGGGGAGAGACCCAGTACTTC. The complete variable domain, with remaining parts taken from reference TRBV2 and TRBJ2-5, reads EPEVTQTPSHQVTQMGQEVILRCVPISNHLYFYWYRQILGQKVEFLVSFYNNEISEKSEIFDDQFSVERPDGSNFTLKIRSTKLEDSAMYFCASRDRGGETQYFGPGTRLLVL.

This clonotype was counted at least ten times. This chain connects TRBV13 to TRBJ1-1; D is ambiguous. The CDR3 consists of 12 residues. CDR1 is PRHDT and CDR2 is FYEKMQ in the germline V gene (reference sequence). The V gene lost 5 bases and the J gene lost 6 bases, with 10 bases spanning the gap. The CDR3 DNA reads TGTGCCAGCAGCCTCGGGCGGGCTGAAGCTTTCTTT. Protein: CASSLGRAEAFF.

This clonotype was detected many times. DNA for the CDR3: TGTGCCAGCAGCTTCGCGGAGATCCAAAAACTGTTTTTT. Protein: CASSFAEIQKLFF. The chain is built from TRBV7-9 and TRBJ1-4, with D unresolved. Germline assignment: CDR1 SEHNR and CDR2 FQNEAQ (reference sequence). The CDR3 runs to 13 residues. V was pared by 3 bases and J by 9 bases, with 11 bases between.